The 30 T cell receptor beta chains below all came from one sample that was sequenced in a study of long-term antiretroviral therapy in people with HIV (dated by TCRdb to the early 2020s). Sequencing of the TRB variable region was done with the immunoSEQ hsTCRB v3.0 assay at survey level resolution. Not all clones reach the TCRdb copy of this immuneACCESS table, which keeps in-frame sequences only. Checked studies attribute under half of the gap to unresolved V genes and leave the rest unexplained. This sample is represented by 15,000 to 20,000 clones; 60% to 85% of them were singletons. The ten largest clones represent less than 14% of the sample. Source: unsorted PBMCs, taken 2.3 years after starting antiretroviral therapy. The receptors shown here come from a woman aged 40 to 50 with HIV.

This clone was counted once. The J gene is TRBJ2-2, the V gene TRBV5-5; D is unresolved. The germline gives CDR1 SGHKS, CDR2 YYEKEE (reference sequence). V was shortened by 0 bases and J by 3 bases, with 3 bases between the two germline ends. CDR3 length: 13 residues. CDR3 loop: CASSLGDTGELFF. The DNA for the CDR3 is TGTGCCAGCAGCTTGGGGGACACCGGGGAGCTGTTTTTT.

The chain has TRBV11-3 and TRBJ2-5; 9 bases agree with TRBD2. The CDR3 covers 16 residues. Trimming took 1 base from V and 1 from J; bases not matched to a gene: 4. From germline, CDR1 is SGHNT and CDR2 YENEEA. The CDR3 spells CASSLGPSGVQETQYF. DNA of the CDR3: TGTGCCAGCAGCTTAGGGCCTAGCGGGGTCCAAGAGACCCAGTACTTC.

This rearrangement joins TRBV6-4 to TRBJ2-1; D ambiguous. With 5 bases removed from V and 7 bases from J, the gap between germline ends came to 15 bases. CDR3 size: 14 residues. Looked up from germline, CDR1 is MRHNA and CDR2 is SNTAGT. CDR3 bases: TGTGCCAGCAGTTCCTCGGCTGACCCGAATGAGCAGTTCTTC. Its protein is CASSSSADPNEQFF.

CDR3 region: CASSFSGTGYNEQFF. The CDR3 DNA reads as TGTGCCAGCAGCTTCTCCGGGACAGGATACAATGAGCAGTTCTTC. V and J are TRBV13 and TRBJ2-1; 8 bases match TRBD1. V shed 3 bases, J shed 4 bases, and the junction held 5 bases outside the gene matches. This CDR3 is 15 amino acids long. Germline CDR1 is PRHDT and CDR2 is FYEKMQ (reference sequence).

The chain carries TRBV12-5 and TRBJ2-1, with D hard to call. CDR3 length: 15 amino acids. The V end was cut by 6 bases, the J end by 2 bases, with 14 bases between. In germline, CDR1 is LGHNT, CDR2 FRNRAP. The CDR3 bases are TGTGCTAGTGGCCCCGTGACGTCTACCTACAATGAGCAGTTCTTC. It specifies CASGPVTSTYNEQFF.

This chain links TRBV30 with TRBJ2-1, with 9 bases identical to TRBD2. The CDR3 contains 15 residues. Germline CDR1 is GTSNPN and CDR2 is SVGIG (reference sequence). V shed 0 bases and J 5 bases; nucleotides not matched to a gene: 5. The CDR3 loop reads CAWSVRLAGNNEQFF. Here the CDR3 DNA reads TGTGCCTGGAGTGTACGTCTAGCGGGGAACAATGAGCAGTTCTTC.

This clone was seen only once. The chain carries TRBV4-2 and TRBJ1-1, with 8 bases identical to TRBD1. The J segment lost 1 base and the V segment lost 4 bases, leaving 17 bases of the junction unmatched. CDR1 LGHNA and CDR2 YNFKEQ come from the germline V gene. The CDR3 contains 19 residues. CDR3 in amino acids: CASSPLRNTPGQANTEAFF. The CDR3 coding sequence is TGTGCCAGCAGCCCCTTACGAAATACCCCGGGACAGGCGAACACTGAAGCTTTCTTT.

This chain links TRBV29-1 with TRBJ2-1; tentative D call: TRBD2 (6 bases). Trimming took off 4 bases at V and 5 bases at J, with 9 bases between the two ends. The germline V gene encodes CDR1 SQVTM and CDR2 ANQGSEA. There are 12 residues in the CDR3. Written as DNA, the CDR3 is TGCAGCGTTGGACGGGGGAACAATGAGCAGTTCTTC. Protein sequence: CSVGRGNNEQFF.

The chain carries TRBV5-1 and TRBJ2-2; 8 bases match TRBD2. Germline V gives CDR1 SGHRS, CDR2 YFSETQ. This CDR3 region has 15 residues. V lost 5 bases, J lost 7 bases, and 10 bases stayed unmatched. The CDR3 loop is CASRIASGYGGELFF. CDR3 nucleotides: TGCGCCAGCAGGATCGCTAGCGGGTATGGCGGGGAGCTGTTTTTT.

This clone was counted between two and nine times. The chain links TRBV15 to TRBJ2-2; 8 bases map to TRBD1. CDR3 size: 14 residues. With V trimmed by 8 bases and J by 5 bases, 7 bases remained unmatched. CDR1 is LNHNV, CDR2 YYDKDF, per germline (reference sequence). CDR3 sequence (DNA): TGTGCCACCGGCCCCAACAGGGGGACCGGGGAGCTGTTTTTT. It yields the protein CATGPNRGTGELFF.

The chain has TRBV6-5 and TRBJ1-1; D not resolved. Per germline, CDR1 MNHEY and CDR2 SVGAGI. Trimming removed 6 bases at V and 0 bases at J, with 11 bases between. The CDR3 is 14 amino acids. The CDR3 is CASRLSQMNTEAFF. The CDR3 bases are TGTGCCAGCAGACTGAGTCAGATGAACACTGAAGCTTTCTTT.

V is TRBV13 and J is TRBJ2-3; TRBD1 might be the D (6 bases). Germline CDR1 PRHDT, CDR2 FYEKMQ (reference sequence). The V end lost 4 bases, the J end lost 4 bases, and 12 bases lay between the germline ends. This CDR3 has 14 amino acids. CDR3 protein: CASSSSTGPDTQYF. The CDR3 bases are TGTGCCAGCAGCTCTTCGACAGGCCCAGATACGCAGTATTTT.

This sequence joins TRBV6-1 and TRBJ2-7, with 13 bases fitting TRBD2. The junction had 12 bases not matched to a gene; V was cut back by 2 bases and J by 2 bases. This CDR3 is 19 amino acids long. Germline CDR1 and CDR2: MNHNS and SASEGT. DNA for the CDR3: TGTGCCAGCAGTGAACTTCGGGGACTAGCGGGACAGCCCGCCTACGAGCAGTACTTC. The encoded protein is CASSELRGLAGQPAYEQYF.

The chain links TRBV7-9 to TRBJ1-1; D perhaps matches TRBD1 (5 bases). This CDR3 comprises 15 residues. The germline CDR1 and CDR2 sequences are SEHNR and FQNEAQ (reference sequence). With 0 bases removed from V and 1 base from J, the gap between germline ends came to 9 bases. Here the CDR3 reads CASSLAQGPNTEAFF. The CDR3 nucleotides read TGTGCCAGCAGCTTAGCTCAGGGTCCGAACACTGAAGCTTTCTTT. The variable domain in full, with the rest retrieved from reference TRBV7-9 and TRBJ1-1, is DTGVSQNPRHKITKRGQNVTFRCDPISEHNRLYWYRQTLGQGPEFLTYFQNEAQLEKSRLLSDRFSAERPKGSFSTLEIQRTEQGDSAMYLCASSLAQGPNTEAFFGQGTRLTVV.

The rearrangement joins TRBV7-8 to TRBJ2-3; D remains unclear. Germline CDR1 SGHVS, CDR2 FQNEAQ. The CDR3 is 15 amino acids. Deletions cut 5 bases from V and 0 bases from J, with 12 bases between. This CDR3 is CASSHHTPSTDTQYF. CDR3 nucleotide sequence: TGTGCCAGCAGCCATCACACTCCTAGCACAGATACGCAGTATTTT. The full variable domain, in which reference TRBV7-8 and TRBJ2-3 provide the parts outside the CDR3, is GAGVSQSPRYKVAKRGQDVALRCDPISGHVSLFWYQQALGQGPEFLTYFQNEAQLDKSGLPSDRFFAERPEGSVSTLKIQRTQQEDSAVYLCASSHHTPSTDTQYFGPGTRLTVL.

The V and J genes are TRBV6-1 and TRBJ2-2; 7 bases are shared with TRBD1. The CDR3 loop spans 15 amino acids. Germline loops: CDR1 MNHNS, CDR2 SASEGT. Germline trimming cut 4 bases from V and 1 base from J; bases unmatched to any gene: 3. CDR3 residues: CASSGQGLNTGELFF. The DNA of the CDR3 is TGTGCCAGCAGTGGACAGGGATTGAACACCGGGGAGCTGTTTTTT.

The gene calls are TRBV19 and TRBJ1-1; D ambiguous. V gave up 4 bases and J gave up 8 bases, with 8 bases separating them. CDR3 length: 11 amino acids. Germline lookup yields CDR1 LNHDA and CDR2 SQIVND (reference sequence). CDR3 amino acids: CASSKVSEAFF. CDR3 sequence (DNA): TGTGCCAGTAGTAAAGTTTCGGAAGCTTTCTTT.

The chain couples TRBV30 to TRBJ2-5; D gene uncertain. Germline V gene lookup returns CDR1 GTSNPN and CDR2 SVGIG (reference sequence). Between the trimmed V and J ends, which lost 2 bases and 1 base, there was a span of 8 bases. The CDR3 spans 13 residues. In DNA form, the CDR3 reads TGTGCCTGGAGTAAAAACAGCCAAGAGACCCAGTACTTC. It specifies CAWSKNSQETQYF.

This chain links TRBV5-4 with TRBJ1-3; tentative D call: TRBD1 (5 bases). CDR3 length: 14 residues. Germline V gene lookup returns CDR1 SGHNT and CDR2 YYREEE (reference sequence). V lost 4 bases to trimming and J lost 7 bases, with 15 bases between them. CDR3 sequence reads: CASSLGTVGNTIYF. CDR3 in DNA: TGTGCCAGCAGCCTCGGGACGGTCGGGAACACCATATATTTT.

The chain joins TRBV6-6 to TRBJ2-5, with TRBD2 matching over 8 bases. The V and J ends lost 8 bases and 9 bases, in that order; junction bases with no gene match: 5. The length of the CDR3 is 11 residues. Germline V gene lookup returns CDR1 MNHNY and CDR2 SVGAGI (reference sequence). CDR3 bases: TGTGCCAGCCTAGCGGGCCATGCCCAGTACTTC. It encodes CASLAGHAQYF.

The chain uses TRBV11-2 and TRBJ1-2; TRBD1 is a possible D gene (6 bases). The V and J ends lost 6 bases and 1 base respectively, with 15 bases between them. The CDR3 has 15 amino acids. CDR1 SGHAT and CDR2 FQNNGV come from the germline V gene. CDR3 sequence reads: CASSLQGMYNYGYTF. The CDR3 coding sequence is TGTGCCAGCAGTCTCCAGGGGATGTATAACTATGGCTACACCTTC.

This clone has just one count. The rearrangement joins TRBV30 to TRBJ1-1; D is undetermined. Germline V CDR1 and CDR2: GTSNPN, SVGIG (reference sequence). Trimming removed 6 bases at V and 4 bases at J, with 9 bases between. This CDR3 is built from 11 residues. The CDR3 is CACAGRTEAFF. CDR3 coding DNA: TGTGCCTGCGCAGGACGCACTGAAGCTTTCTTT. Together with reference TRBV30 and TRBJ1-1, the CDR3 gives the full variable domain: SQTIHQWPATLVQPVGSPLSLECTVEGTSNPNLYWYRQAAGRGLQLLFYSVGIGQISSEVPQNLSASRPQDRQFILSSKKLLLSDSGFYLCACAGRTEAFFGQGTRLTVV.

The chain links TRBV27 to TRBJ1-1; 7 bases line up with TRBD1. The CDR3 runs to 13 residues. The J segment lost 5 bases and the V segment lost 8 bases, leaving 8 bases of the junction unmatched. The germline V gene encodes CDR1 MNHEY and CDR2 SMNVEV (reference sequence). Here the CDR3 reads CASARGSGTEAFF. The CDR3 DNA follows: TGTGCCAGCGCCAGGGGGTCTGGGACTGAAGCTTTCTTT.

The genes are TRBV5-6 and TRBJ1-1; possible D gene TRBD1, 5 bases. Germline V CDR1 and CDR2: SGHDT, YYEEEE. There are 15 residues in the CDR3. V was shortened by 0 bases and J by 0 bases, with 9 bases between the two germline ends. The CDR3 sequence: CASSLAAGMNTEAFF. The CDR3 DNA reads as TGTGCCAGCAGCTTGGCAGCAGGGATGAACACTGAAGCTTTCTTT.

About this clone itself: Germline and junction disagree at one end, which may indicate a read error. This chain links TRBV10-1 with TRBJ1-1; possible D gene TRBD1, 6 bases. The CDR3 runs 11 residues. CDR1 is WNHNN and CDR2 is SYGVQD in the germline V gene (reference sequence). For the CDR3, the DNA is TGCGCCAGCGGGGGCAAAACTGGAGCTTTCTTT. Translated, it gives CASGGKTGAFF.

The chain is built from TRBV20-1 and TRBJ1-1, with D uncertain. V lost 6 bases to trimming and J lost 1 base, with 3 bases between them. CDR3 length equals 10 residues. Germline assignment: CDR1 DFQATT and CDR2 SNEGSKA (reference sequence). The CDR3 loop is CSAPNTEAFF. In DNA form, the CDR3 reads TGCAGTGCCCCGAACACTGAAGCTTTCTTT.

The V and J genes are TRBV7-6 and TRBJ2-1; maybe TRBD2 (5 bases). Germline CDR1 is SGHVS and CDR2 is FNYEAQ. The CDR3 runs 17 residues. Between the trimmed V and J ends, which lost 1 base and 0 bases, there was a span of 13 bases. The CDR3 nucleotides are TGTGCCAGCAGCTTAGTGGATTCGGGAACCTCCTACAATGAGCAGTTCTTC. Protein sequence: CASSLVDSGTSYNEQFF.

The V and J genes are TRBV30 and TRBJ2-7; D gene ambiguous. The CDR3 runs to 12 residues. Looked up from germline, CDR1 is GTSNPN and CDR2 is SVGIG (reference sequence). V shed 1 base and J shed 8 bases, with 12 bases lying between them. The chain's CDR3 is CAWSEIALQQYF. CDR3 nucleotide sequence: TGTGCCTGGAGTGAGATTGCCTTACAGCAGTACTTC.

This clone was seen once. The chain is built from TRBV18 and TRBJ2-1, with TRBD2 matching over 11 bases. Unmatched junction bases numbered 1, after V lost 3 bases and J lost 3 bases. Per germline, CDR1 KGHSH and CDR2 LQKENI. The CDR3 contains 15 residues. The CDR3 protein is CASSPGTSGYNEQFF. CDR3 nucleotide sequence: TGTGCCAGCTCACCTGGGACTAGCGGCTACAATGAGCAGTTCTTC.

This clone has only a few counts. The V and J genes are TRBV6-1 and TRBJ2-5, with 7 bases aligning to TRBD1. The germline CDR1 and CDR2 sequences are MNHNS and SASEGT. CDR3 length: 14 amino acids. With V trimmed by 5 bases and J by 1 base, 4 bases remained unmatched. CDR3 coding DNA: TGTGCCAGCAGTCCACAGGGGATCCAAGAGACCCAGTACTTC. This translates into CASSPQGIQETQYF.